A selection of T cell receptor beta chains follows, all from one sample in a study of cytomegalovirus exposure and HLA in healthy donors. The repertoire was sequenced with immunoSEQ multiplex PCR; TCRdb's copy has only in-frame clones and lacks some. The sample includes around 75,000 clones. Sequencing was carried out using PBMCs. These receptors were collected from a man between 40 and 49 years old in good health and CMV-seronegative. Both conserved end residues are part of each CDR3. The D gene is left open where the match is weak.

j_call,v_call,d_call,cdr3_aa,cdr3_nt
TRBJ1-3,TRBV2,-,CASGGGLNSGNTIYF,TGTGCCAGCGGGGGGGGACTGAACTCTGGAAACACCATATATTTT
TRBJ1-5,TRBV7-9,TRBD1,CASSLRQGINQPQHF,TGTGCCAGCAGCTTAAGACAGGGGATAAATCAGCCCCAGCATTTT
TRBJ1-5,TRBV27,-,CALPGGNSNQPQHF,TGTGCCCTGCCTGGGGGGAATAGCAATCAGCCCCAGCATTTT
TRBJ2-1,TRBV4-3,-,CASSPTGGGAYNEQFF,TGCGCCAGCAGCCCCACTGGCGGGGGCGCCTACAATGAGCAGTTCTTC
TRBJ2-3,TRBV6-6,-,CASRTGKRGTDTQYF,TGTGCCAGCAGAACAGGGAAGCGAGGAACAGATACGCAGTATTTT
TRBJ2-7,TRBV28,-,CATGGFPYEQYF,TGTGCTACTGGGGGGTTCCCCTACGAGCAGTACTTC
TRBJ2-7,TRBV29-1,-,CSVVLAATYEQYF,TGCAGCGTTGTATTAGCGGCTACCTACGAGCAGTACTTC
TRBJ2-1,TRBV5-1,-,CASSLTGLNEQFF,TGCGCCAGCAGCCTGACAGGCCTCAATGAGCAGTTCTTC
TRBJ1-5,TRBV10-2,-,CASSTQGRSNQPQHF,TGCGCCAGCAGTACACAGGGTCGTAGCAATCAGCCCCAGCATTTT
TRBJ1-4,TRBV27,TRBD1,CASRAWTGPANEKLFF,TGTGCCAGCAGAGCATGGACAGGGCCGGCTAATGAAAAACTGTTTTTT
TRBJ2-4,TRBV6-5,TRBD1,CASSYRQGVNIQYF,TGTGCCAGCAGTTACAGACAGGGCGTAAACATTCAGTACTTC
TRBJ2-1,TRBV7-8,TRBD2,CASSHIAGAYNEQFF,TGTGCCAGCAGCCACATAGCGGGGGCCTACAATGAGCAGTTCTTC
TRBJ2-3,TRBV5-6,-,CASSLARPYSTDTQYF,TGTGCCAGCAGCTTGGCCAGGCCCTATTCCACAGATACGCAGTATTTT
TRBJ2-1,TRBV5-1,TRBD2,CASSSSSGTSGFNEQFF,TGCGCCAGCAGCTCCTCATCCGGGACTAGTGGGTTCAATGAGCAGTTCTTC
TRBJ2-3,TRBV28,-,CASILSGDPSTDTQYF,TGTGCCAGCATTTTGTCAGGGGACCCTAGCACAGATACGCAGTATTTT
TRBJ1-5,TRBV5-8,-,CASSTLRGQPQHF,TGTGCCAGCAGCACCTTGCGAGGGCAGCCCCAGCATTTT
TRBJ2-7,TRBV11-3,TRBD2,CASSPRLAGHDEQYF,TGTGCCAGCAGCCCTCGACTAGCGGGGCACGACGAGCAGTACTTC
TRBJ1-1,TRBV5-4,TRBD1,CASSWTGSTEAFF,TGTGCCAGCAGCTGGACAGGGAGCACTGAAGCTTTCTTT
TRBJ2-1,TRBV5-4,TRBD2,CASSLGGGRAFAYNEQFF,TGTGCCAGCAGCTTGGGGGGCGGGAGGGCTTTCGCCTACAATGAGCAGTTCTTC
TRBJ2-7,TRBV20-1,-,CSVQGGSEQYF,TGCAGTGTGCAGGGAGGCTCCGAGCAGTACTTC
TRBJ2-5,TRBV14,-,CASSRLLLQTQETQYF,TGTGCCAGCAGCCGACTACTTCTTCAAACGCAAGAGACCCAGTACTTC
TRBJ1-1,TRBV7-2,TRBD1,CASSTRTGADTEAFF,TGTGCCAGCAGCACCAGGACAGGGGCGGACACTGAAGCTTTCTTT
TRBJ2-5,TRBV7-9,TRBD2,CASSLGSRGAQETQYF,TGTGCCAGCAGCTTAGGTTCGCGGGGGGCCCAAGAGACCCAGTACTTC
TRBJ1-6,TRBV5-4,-,CASSLAGQHNSPLHF,TGTGCCAGCAGCTTGGCGGGACAACATAATTCACCCCTCCACTTT
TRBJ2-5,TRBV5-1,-,CASSLDSLRGETQYF,TGCGCCAGCAGCTTGGATAGCCTCCGGGGAGAGACCCAGTACTTC
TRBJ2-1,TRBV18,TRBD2,CASSPGLAGAIEQFF,TGTGCCAGCTCACCAGGACTAGCGGGAGCGATTGAGCAGTTCTTC
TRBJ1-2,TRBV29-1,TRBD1,CSGGGQGSYTF,TGCAGCGGAGGAGGACAGGGTAGCTACACCTTC
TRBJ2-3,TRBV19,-,CASSIGGMSTDTQYF,TGTGCCAGTAGTATTGGAGGGATGAGCACAGATACGCAGTATTTT
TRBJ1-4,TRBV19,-,CASSPVKLVSNEKLFF,TGTGCCAGTAGTCCAGTGAAACTAGTATCTAATGAAAAACTGTTTTTT
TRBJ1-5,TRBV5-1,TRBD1,CASSYAGTDQPQHF,TGCGCCAGCAGCTACGCCGGGACAGATCAGCCCCAGCATTTT
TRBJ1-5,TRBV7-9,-,CASSLLAENQPQHF,TGTGCCAGCAGCTTATTGGCAGAAAATCAGCCCCAGCATTTT
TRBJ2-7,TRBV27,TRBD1,CASSSQRQGTYEQYF,TGTGCCAGCAGTTCGCAACGACAGGGAACCTACGAGCAGTACTTC
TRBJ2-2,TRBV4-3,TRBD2,CASSQVAGLAGNTGELFF,TGCGCCAGCAGCCAAGTAGCAGGGCTAGCGGGGAACACCGGGGAGCTGTTTTTT
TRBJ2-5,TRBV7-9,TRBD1,CASTRDRATETQYF,TGTGCCAGCACCCGGGACAGGGCTACGGAGACCCAGTACTTC
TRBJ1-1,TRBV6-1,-,CASSVSVSHTEAFF,TGTGCCAGCAGTGTAAGCGTCAGTCACACTGAAGCTTTCTTT
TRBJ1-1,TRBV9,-,CASSVDGRAEAFF,TGTGCCAGCAGCGTAGATGGGAGGGCTGAAGCTTTCTTT
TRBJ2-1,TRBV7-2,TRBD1,CASSPGTAYNEQFF,TGTGCCAGCAGCCCCGGGACAGCTTACAATGAGCAGTTCTTC
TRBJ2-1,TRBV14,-,CASSQFGSKSSYNEQFF,TGTGCCAGCAGCCAATTTGGGAGTAAGAGCTCCTACAATGAGCAGTTCTTC
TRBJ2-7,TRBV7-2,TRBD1,CASSLDRGSSEQYF,TGTGCCAGCAGCTTAGACAGGGGTTCGAGCGAGCAGTACTTC
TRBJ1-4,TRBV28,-,CASSSSGSGEKLFF,TGTGCCAGCAGTTCTTCAGGGTCAGGTGAAAAACTGTTTTTT
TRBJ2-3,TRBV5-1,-,CASSSLTGTDTQYF,TGCGCCAGCAGCTCGCTGACAGGCACAGATACGCAGTATTTT
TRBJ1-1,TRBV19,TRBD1,CASSTGTAMNTEAFF,TGTGCCAGTAGTACCGGGACAGCCATGAACACTGAAGCTTTCTTT
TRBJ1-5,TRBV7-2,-,CASSSRGDNQPQHF,TGTGCCAGCAGCTCCCGCGGAGACAATCAGCCCCAGCATTTT
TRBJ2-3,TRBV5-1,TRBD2,CASSLEAGELGDTQYF,TGCGCCAGCAGCTTGGAAGCGGGGGAACTCGGCGATACGCAGTATTTT
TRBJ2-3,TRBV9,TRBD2,CASSVTPDIRLAGVADTQYF,TGTGCCAGCAGCGTAACCCCCGACATCCGACTAGCGGGAGTTGCAGATACGCAGTATTTT
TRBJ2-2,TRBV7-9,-,CASSFAGGNGELFF,TGTGCCAGCAGCTTCGCTGGGGGGAACGGGGAGCTGTTTTTT
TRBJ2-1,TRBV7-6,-,CASSDTSNEQFF,TGTGCCAGCAGCGATACAAGCAATGAGCAGTTCTTC
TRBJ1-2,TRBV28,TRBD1,CASGDGQGDGYTF,TGTGCCAGCGGAGATGGACAGGGGGATGGCTACACCTTC
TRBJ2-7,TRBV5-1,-,CASSLEPGQQYF,TGCGCCAGCAGCTTGGAACCAGGGCAGCAGTACTTC
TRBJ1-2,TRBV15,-,CATSRDRGNYGYTF,TGTGCCACCAGCAGAGACAGGGGAAACTATGGCTACACCTTC
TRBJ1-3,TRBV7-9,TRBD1,CASSVWTGWFGNTIYF,TGTGCCAGCAGCGTATGGACAGGGTGGTTTGGAAACACCATATATTTT
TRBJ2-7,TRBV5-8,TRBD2,CASSEGLATYEQYF,TGTGCCAGCAGCGAGGGACTAGCGACCTACGAGCAGTACTTC
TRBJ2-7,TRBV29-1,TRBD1,CSVARTGGIYEQYF,TGCAGCGTTGCGCGTACAGGGGGCATCTACGAGCAGTACTTC
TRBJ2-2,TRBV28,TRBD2,CASSRSGLAHTGELFF,TGTGCCAGCAGTCGTTCCGGACTAGCCCACACCGGGGAGCTGTTTTTT
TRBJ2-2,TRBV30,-,CAWTGVRNTGELFF,TGTGCCTGGACGGGGGTCAGGAACACCGGGGAGCTGTTTTTT
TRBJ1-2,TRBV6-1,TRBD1,CASSEVGTGIVRGYTF,TGTGCCAGCAGTGAAGTGGGGACAGGGATTGTCAGGGGCTACACCTTC